The table lists the clone carrying this T cell receptor beta chain with a few counts. Its antigen is unknown. V was shortened by 4 bases and J by 9 bases, with 9 bases between the two germline ends. Looked up from germline, CDR1 is SGHTA and CDR2 is FQGNSA. The CDR3 runs to 12 residues. Profiling of TCR beta VDJ combinations and CDR3 sequences used genomic DNA as template. TCRdb reanalysed the reads using MiXCR and keeps one entry per CDR3 protein. The repertoire has hundreds of thousands of distinct CDR3 sequences, about 56% of them found once; the top ten carry approximately 8%. The source of the sample is a study of CD8+CD57+ T cells in acquired aplastic anemia. Study-wide background: Each DNA sample taken from sorted CD4+ and CD8+ cells came to roughly 3.5 ug on average. Study observations and caveats: Common to patients and controls were roughly 30 CD8+ CDR3 sequences.

Sequenced sample: sorted CD4+, CD8+, or CD8+CD57+ T cells (not recorded which) from PBMCs. This TCR came from a human donor with severe aplastic anemia or a healthy control (not recorded which). The chain recombines TRBV7-2 with TRBJ2-2; no firm D call. CDR3 amino acids: CASSSSRRELFF. The DNA of the CDR3 is TGTGCCAGCAGCTCCTCGCGGCGGGAGCTGTTTTTT.